This T cell receptor (beta chain) was obtained from a study of beta chain features in type 1 diabetes (dated by TCRdb to between 2018 and 2020). Notes on the research overall: Patients and healthy donors did not differ in mean age, gender distribution, total cell number or subset yield. A total of roughly 98,000,000 sorted cells were examined across all samples, and RNA yield correlated strongly with the number of cells per subset. In the study, recently diagnosed type 1 diabetes patients and matched healthy donors were compared on the TCRB repertoires of their sorted circulating CD4+ T cell subsets. Regulatory and stem cell-like memory subsets were obtained from only 8 patients and about 8 healthy donors, while naive and central memory subsets were obtained from all 30 or so donors.

The entire amount of isolated RNA was reverse transcribed using the High Capacity cDNA Reverse Transcription Kit, so the sequenced TCRB transcripts were expressed ones. Naive, central memory and regulatory T cell samples underwent deep immunoSEQ sequencing, averaging about 3.57 million total reads per sample. After sorted cells were lysed in RLT buffer, RNA was extracted with DNase-treated RNeasy Micro or Mini kits, with the choice depending on cell number. To prevent cross-contamination, every cell subset was processed on its own, while patient and healthy donor samples were processed together. The immunoSEQ multiplex PCR was used to amplify TCRB sequences from cDNA, yielding 87-bp fragments that span the CDR3 region. Sequencing of the amplicons was performed on the Illumina HiSeq platform. In the authors' own workflow: Synthetic template baselines were used to correct PCR bias computationally, reads within Hamming distance 2 were collapsed together, and singletons that could not be merged were discarded. Reads were aligned against IMGT so that V, D and J genes, CDR3 length and insertions or deletions at six rearrangement sites could be assigned. Within each subset, clonotype counts were normalized to sorted cell number, and only after that were true diversity and Gini coefficients computed with the tcR R package. Repertoire sharing was quantified using the overlap coefficient calculated on TCRB nucleotide sequences. In its TCRdb copy, this immuneACCESS table keeps in-frame sequences only and misses some clones. Where compared with another copy, unresolved V genes explain less than half of these, and the others have no known cause. The V and J calls and clone size are taken from that table; D and trimming were inferred from the DNA. In this sample the table shows 120,000 or so clones, about 18% of which occur a single time. The top ten clones comprise around 2.6% of the sample.

The full study reports these points: At VDJ recombination sites, patients with type 1 diabetes made fewer insertions and deleted more nucleotides, a pattern implying thymic rearrangement abnormalities. Because the HLA sub-analyses included only small numbers of individuals, any influence of HLA type on TCRB rearrangement was left unresolved. A moderate but significant shortening of TCRB CDR3 length was observed in type 1 diabetes patients in all four CD4+ subsets. Naive, central memory and regulatory TCRB repertoires appeared to be more similar among patients than among healthy donors. Shorter templates might have been favored by PCR, but patient and control samples were amplified and corrected together, so both groups would have been affected equally by any skew. Because cDNA was sequenced instead of genomic DNA, activated cells with high expression could be over-represented, although the groups did not differ in activation or CD3 levels.

Of note for this clone: Its antigen is currently not known. Within one base of it there is no much larger clone, and no base qualities were kept.

Spanning cysteine to phenylalanine, the CDR3 consists of 15 amino acids. Only the CDR3 part of the read is kept: 45 bases, read in frame from the first base. The junction shows trimming of 6 bases on V and 5 bases on J, plus 16 bases between the germline ends. Taken from the germline V gene, the CDR1 and CDR2 loops are MNHEY and SVGAGI. Each donor gave one peripheral blood draw, around 100 mL on average, collected into heparinised tubes. A BD FACSAria II and a panel including CD45RO, CCR7, CD25, CD127, CD95 and CD27 were used to sort naive, central memory, regulatory and stem cell-like memory CD4+ T cells. Purity was above 95% for every sorted population. PBMCs were isolated immediately by Lymphoprep density gradient centrifugation and stained directly without culture. Samples were stained and sorted in pairs, with one healthy donor and one patient per experiment, so that batch effects were minimized.

Sequencing used central memory CD4+ T cells from blood. The receptor chain draws on TRBV6-5 and TRBJ1-4, with TRBD1 tentatively as D gene (5 bases match). The sequence derives from a young man with type 1 diabetes. The CDR3 here reads CASRPEGGANEKLFF. The sequence in DNA is TGTGCCAGCAGACCAGAAGGAGGGGCAAATGAAAAACTGTTTTTT.